This TCR beta chain was sequenced during a study of CD8 T cells in ankylosing spondylitis. For TCR beta, libraries came from quantitative 5'-RACE with molecular barcodes. TCRdb re-called the 5' RACE reads through MiXCR, storing one row per CDR3 protein. The data contain about 160,000 distinct CDR3 sequences, just over 9.5% of them singletons. This clonotype was counted only a few times. Material: blood, either unsorted or a sorted T cell fraction (not recorded which). The origin of this receptor is a female donor with ankylosing spondylitis or in good health (not recorded which).

The CDR3: CASSHRTGRSGANVLTF. As DNA, the CDR3 is TGTGCCAGCAGCCACCGGACGGGCCGCTCTGGGGCCAACGTCCTGACTTTC. The V gene is TRBV3-1, the J gene TRBJ2-6; the D is unclear. The CDR3 covers 17 residues. Germline V gene lookup returns CDR1 LGHDT and CDR2 YNNKEL (reference sequence). Trimming took 3 bases from V and 0 from J, leaving 12 bases between them.